Presented here are 29 T cell receptor beta chains from one specimen sequenced in a study of blood T cell repertoires in COVID-19. Sequenced by immunoSEQ multiplex PCR; TCRdb stores in-frame clones only, minus some. The sample holds more than 85,000 clones, 80% to 90% seen once. Sequences were obtained from peripheral blood. Receptors originate from a woman aged 60 to 75 with acute or convalescent COVID-19.

The V gene is TRBV19, the J gene TRBJ1-6; D gene unclear. The CDR3 totals 12 residues. V shed 6 bases and J shed 8 bases, with 8 bases lying between them. Looked up from germline, CDR1 is LNHDA and CDR2 is SQIVND (reference sequence). The CDR3 protein is CASSFSYSPLHF. The CDR3 region has the DNA TGTGCCAGTAGCTTCTCCTATTCACCCCTCCACTTT.

The CDR3 DNA reads TGTGCCAGCAGCGTAAGGCCGGGGGGAAGCTCTGGAAACACCATATATTTT. As protein: CASSVRPGGSSGNTIYF. The chain carries TRBV9 and TRBJ1-3; D is possibly TRBD1 (5 bases). Germline values: CDR1 SGDLS, CDR2 YYNGEE. The CDR3 runs 17 residues. V lost 1 base, J lost 0 bases, and 14 bases lay in between.

J is TRBJ2-3 and V is TRBV7-9; D might be TRBD1 (6 bases). CDR3 length: 13 residues. V shed 3 bases and J shed 4 bases, with 8 bases lying between them. Germline values: CDR1 SEHNR, CDR2 FQNEAQ (reference sequence). Written as DNA, the CDR3 is TGTGCCAGCAGCTTTGGGGGCGCAGATACGCAGTATTTT. This codes for CASSFGGADTQYF.

The chain recombines TRBV29-1 with TRBJ2-7; TRBD2 matches at 15 bases. Germline trimming cut 6 bases from V and 5 bases from J; bases unmatched to any gene: 8. The CDR3 length is 15 residues. Germline-derived CDR1 and CDR2 are SQVTM and ANQGSEA. CDR3 loop: CSVSGTSGGRDEQYF. CDR3 bases: TGCAGCGTCTCCGGGACTAGCGGGGGGCGGGACGAGCAGTACTTC.

The rearrangement joins TRBV5-1 to TRBJ1-2; D is ambiguous. Per germline, CDR1 SGHRS and CDR2 YFSETQ. The CDR3 sequence is 16 residues long. Trimming shortened V by 3 bases and J by 2 bases, and 17 bases separated the two germline ends. CDR3 nucleotides: TGCGCCAGCAGCTCGGGGTCGAGAGATTTAAACTATGGCTACACCTTC. This translates into CASSSGSRDLNYGYTF.

The gene calls are TRBV7-9 and TRBJ2-1; 12 bases line up with TRBD2. This CDR3 has 14 amino acids. Germline V lookup: CDR1 SEHNR, CDR2 FQNEAQ (reference sequence). Trimming removed 7 bases from V and 12 bases from J; junction bases left unmatched: 10. The CDR3 reads CASKASGGAFGQFF. The CDR3 bases are TGTGCCAGCAAAGCTAGCGGGGGGGCCTTCGGGCAGTTCTTC.

This clone has only one observation. Here the CDR3 reads CASSFDRGNTEAFF. The CDR3 nucleotides are TGCGCCAGCAGCTTCGACAGGGGGAACACTGAAGCTTTCTTT. The chain combines TRBV5-1 with TRBJ1-1, with 8 nucleotides matching TRBD1. The CDR3 totals 14 residues. Germline values: CDR1 SGHRS, CDR2 YFSETQ. V lost 2 bases, J lost 1 base, and 1 base stayed unmatched.

This clone is categorized as medium-sized. The chain combines TRBV7-9 with TRBJ2-2; D might be TRBD1 (5 bases). V was clipped by 2 bases and J by 4 bases, with 11 bases between them. The CDR3 runs to 15 residues. Germline CDR1 is SEHNR and CDR2 is FQNEAQ (reference sequence). This CDR3 reads CASSLRVDSTGELFF. The CDR3 DNA follows: TGTGCCAGCAGCTTAAGGGTAGACAGCACCGGGGAGCTGTTTTTT.

This chain connects TRBV28 to TRBJ1-3; D uncertain. Germline CDR1 reads MDHEN; CDR2 reads SYDVKM. V was clipped by 7 bases and J by 1 base, with 11 bases between them. The CDR3 covers 14 residues. CDR3 DNA: TGTGCCAGCACTGAAGCGGGGTCTGGAAACACCATATATTTT. Translation: CASTEAGSGNTIYF.

The chain uses TRBV3-1 (or the pseudogene TRBV3-2) and TRBJ1-4; no reliable D call. The CDR3 extends over 14 amino acids. V dropped 4 bases and J dropped 5 bases, with 11 bases sitting between them. Germline V gene lookup returns CDR1 LGHDT and CDR2 YNNKEL (reference sequence). In nucleotides, the CDR3 is TGTGCCAGCAGCCGAGGGCGGCAAAATGAAAAACTGTTTTTT. Its protein is CASSRGRQNEKLFF.

This clone came up a few times. The chain has TRBV27 and TRBJ2-7, with 7 bases that match TRBD1. The length of the CDR3 is 16 residues. Germline loops: CDR1 MNHEY, CDR2 SMNVEV (reference sequence). J gave up 0 bases and V 5 bases, and 10 bases lay outside the gene matches. The CDR3 DNA sequence: TGTGCCAGCAGTCCGACCGACGGGACAGCCTCCTACGAGCAGTACTTC. Protein product: CASSPTDGTASYEQYF.

This chain joins TRBV7-3 and TRBJ2-3; the D is unclear. The V end lost 4 bases, the J end lost 5 bases, and 13 bases lay between the germline ends. This CDR3 has 14 residues. Per the germline V gene, CDR1 is SGHTA and CDR2 is FQGTGA. CDR3 nucleotide sequence: TGTGCCAGCAGCTCACGGGTTAACCAAGATACGCAGTATTTT. Translated, it gives CASSSRVNQDTQYF.

The chain joins TRBV11-3 to TRBJ2-1; 11 positions agree with TRBD2. CDR1 is SGHNT, CDR2 YENEEA, per germline. The trim removed 5 bases at V and 0 bases at J, leaving 3 bases unmatched. The CDR3 has 16 residues. The CDR3, as DNA: TGTGCCAGCAGCCTTCTAGCGGGGGGCTCCTACAATGAGCAGTTCTTC. Translated: CASSLLAGGSYNEQFF.

The chain employs TRBV7-2 and TRBJ2-6, with D possibly TRBD2 on 6 matching bases. Germline CDR1 and CDR2: SGHTA and FQGNSA. V gave up 5 bases and J gave up 4 bases, with 15 bases separating them. The CDR3 length is 16 residues. The CDR3 DNA reads TGTGCCAGCAGCCCTCAATCTCGGGGGGGGGCCAACGTCCTGACTTTC. This sequence encodes CASSPQSRGGANVLTF.

This clone appeared a few times. The J gene is TRBJ2-5, the V gene TRBV5-1; 8 nucleotides match TRBD1. In germline, CDR1 is SGHRS, CDR2 YFSETQ. The V gene end was trimmed by 0 bases and the J gene end by 4 bases; junction bases not matched to a gene: 5. The CDR3 totals 15 residues. In DNA form, the CDR3 reads TGCGCCAGCAGCTTGGACGGCAGGGGGCGAGAGACCCAGTACTTC. Amino acid sequence: CASSLDGRGRETQYF.

This clone was observed a few times. The chain carries TRBV19 and TRBJ1-5; TRBD1 might be the D (6 bases). This CDR3 has 15 residues. V was shortened by 6 bases and J by 2 bases, with 14 bases between the two germline ends. Germline values: CDR1 LNHDA, CDR2 SQIVND (reference sequence). The CDR3 reads CASRWEGQRNQPQHF. In DNA form, the CDR3 reads TGTGCCAGTAGATGGGAAGGACAGCGCAATCAGCCCCAGCATTTT.

This clone is a singleton in its sample. V is TRBV29-1 and J is TRBJ2-7; TRBD1 is a possible D gene (6 bases). Germline CDR1 SQVTM, CDR2 ANQGSEA. Trimming took off 6 bases at V and 1 base at J, with 16 bases between the two ends. The CDR3 covers 14 residues. This CDR3 reads CSVLSDSMSYEQYF. CDR3 nucleotide sequence: TGCAGCGTCCTCTCGGACAGCATGTCCTACGAGCAGTACTTC.

This clone turned up a few times. The chain joins TRBV2 to TRBJ1-2; the D gene is possibly TRBD1 (5 bases). The ends were cut back, 3 bases at V and 4 bases at J, with 15 bases in the middle. Germline CDR1 is SNHLY and CDR2 is FYNNEI. This CDR3 spans 15 amino acids. The CDR3 region is CASSDGPGYSYGYTF. As DNA, the CDR3 is TGTGCCAGCAGTGACGGCCCAGGGTACAGCTATGGCTACACCTTC.

The chain uses TRBV6-5 and TRBJ1-5; D not certain. The CDR3 is made up of 12 amino acids. Trimming shortened V by 5 bases and J by 9 bases, and 11 bases separated the two germline ends. CDR1 MNHEY and CDR2 SVGAGI come from the germline V gene. The DNA of the CDR3 is TGTGCCAGCAGTCTTCGGGTCTTGCCCCAGCATTTT. Amino acid sequence: CASSLRVLPQHF.

This rearrangement joins TRBV6-2 or TRBV6-3 to TRBJ1-2; 7 bases agree with TRBD1. From germline, CDR1 is MNHEY and CDR2 SVGEGT. The CDR3 covers 16 residues. The junction had 11 bases not matched to a gene; V was cut back by 2 bases and J by 5 bases. CDR3 loop: CASSYPGTEVAYGYTF. CDR3 coding DNA: TGTGCCAGCAGTTACCCAGGGACAGAGGTGGCATATGGCTACACCTTC.

The gene calls are TRBV5-4 and TRBJ1-6; a possible D gene is TRBD1 (5 bases). Germline CDR1 is SGHNT and CDR2 is YYREEE (reference sequence). The CDR3 extends over 15 amino acids. The V gene lost 4 bases and the J gene lost 9 bases, with 17 bases spanning the gap. The chain's CDR3 is CASSPSGGATSPLHF. The CDR3 DNA follows: TGTGCCAGCAGCCCCAGTGGAGGGGCGACTTCACCCCTCCACTTT.

The chain links TRBV29-1 to TRBJ2-3; TRBD2 aligns across 11 bases. The ends lost 4 bases at V and 2 bases at J; junction bases unmatched: 5. CDR3 length: 15 amino acids. In germline, CDR1 is SQVTM, CDR2 ANQGSEA. CDR3: CSVALTSGVTDTQYF. Here the CDR3 DNA reads TGCAGCGTTGCCCTGACTAGCGGGGTCACAGATACGCAGTATTTT.

The V and J genes are TRBV7-9 and TRBJ1-2, with D possibly matching TRBD1 (5 bases). This CDR3 spans 14 amino acids. V lost 11 bases to trimming and J lost 2 bases, with 18 bases between them. CDR1 and CDR2 from the germline V gene are SEHNR and FQNEAQ (reference sequence). CDR3 sequence: CAWTFPGLNYGYTF. Here the CDR3 DNA reads TGTGCCTGGACATTCCCAGGGTTGAACTATGGCTACACCTTC.

This clone was observed once. The chain uses TRBV27 and TRBJ1-5; D gene ambiguous. In germline, CDR1 is MNHEY, CDR2 SMNVEV (reference sequence). V shed 3 bases and J shed 7 bases, with 7 bases lying between them. The CDR3 has 12 amino acids. In DNA form, the CDR3 reads TGTGCCAGCAGTTTTGCGGGCCAGCCCCAGCATTTT. Amino acid sequence: CASSFAGQPQHF.

The chain's CDR3 is CATSTTGGASDTQYF. In nucleotides, the CDR3 is TGTGCCACCAGCACCACAGGGGGCGCATCGGATACGCAGTATTTT. The chain has TRBV15 and TRBJ2-3; 9 nucleotides align to TRBD1. This CDR3 is 15 amino acids long. Germline values: CDR1 LNHNV, CDR2 YYDKDF (reference sequence). With 4 bases clipped from V and 6 bases from J, the junction kept 8 bases outside the gene matches.

V is TRBV6-2 or TRBV6-3 and J is TRBJ1-1, with D perhaps matching TRBD1 (5 bases). The length of the CDR3 is 14 residues. Germline V gene lookup returns CDR1 MNHEY and CDR2 SVGEGT. Deletions cut 5 bases from V and 1 base from J, with 11 bases between. CDR3 sequence: CASSGFTGNTEAFF. The DNA of the CDR3 is TGTGCCAGCAGTGGATTTACAGGGAACACTGAAGCTTTCTTT.

V is TRBV9 and J is TRBJ2-7, with D possibly TRBD1 on 6 matching bases. Germline CDR1 SGDLS, CDR2 YYNGEE. This CDR3 region has 15 residues. Between the trimmed V and J ends, which lost 0 bases and 2 bases, there was a span of 12 bases. CDR3 amino acids: CASSVEGGDTYEQYF. The CDR3, as DNA: TGTGCCAGCAGCGTAGAAGGGGGAGATACCTACGAGCAGTACTTC.

This clone has a handful of counts. The chain combines TRBV4-2 with TRBJ1-5, with a weak D call TRBD1 (5 bases). The CDR3 loop spans 14 amino acids. Trimming cost V 0 bases and J 7 bases, with 10 bases left between them. Germline loops: CDR1 LGHNA, CDR2 YNFKEQ. This CDR3 is CASSQDSGKQPQHF. The CDR3 region has the DNA TGTGCCAGCAGCCAAGATTCAGGGAAACAGCCCCAGCATTTT.

In this sample, this clone turned up a few times. The chain uses TRBV7-9 and TRBJ1-4, with TRBD1 matching over 12 bases. V was pared by 5 bases and J by 11 bases, with 3 bases of the junction left unmatched. The germline CDR1 and CDR2 sequences are SEHNR and FQNEAQ (reference sequence). The CDR3 length is 13 residues. CDR3 loop: CASSRGTGGKLFF. CDR3 coding DNA: TGTGCCAGCAGCCGGGGGACAGGGGGCAAACTGTTTTTT.